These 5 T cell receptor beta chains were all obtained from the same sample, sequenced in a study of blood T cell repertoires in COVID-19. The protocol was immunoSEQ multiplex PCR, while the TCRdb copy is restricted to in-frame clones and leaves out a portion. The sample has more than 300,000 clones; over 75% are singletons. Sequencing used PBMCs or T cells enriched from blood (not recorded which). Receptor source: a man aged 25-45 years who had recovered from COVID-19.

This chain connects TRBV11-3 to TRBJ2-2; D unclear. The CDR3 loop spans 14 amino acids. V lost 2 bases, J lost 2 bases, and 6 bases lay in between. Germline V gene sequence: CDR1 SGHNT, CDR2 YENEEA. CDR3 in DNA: TGTGCCAGCAGCTTAACGGTAAACACCGGGGAGCTGTTTTTT. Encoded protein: CASSLTVNTGELFF.

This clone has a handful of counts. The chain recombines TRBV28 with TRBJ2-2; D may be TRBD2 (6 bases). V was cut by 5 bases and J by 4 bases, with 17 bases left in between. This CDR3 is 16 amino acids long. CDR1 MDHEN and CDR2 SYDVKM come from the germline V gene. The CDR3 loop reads CASSRPPTGGTGELFF. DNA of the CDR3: TGTGCCAGCAGTCGCCCCCCGACCGGGGGCACCGGGGAGCTGTTTTTT.

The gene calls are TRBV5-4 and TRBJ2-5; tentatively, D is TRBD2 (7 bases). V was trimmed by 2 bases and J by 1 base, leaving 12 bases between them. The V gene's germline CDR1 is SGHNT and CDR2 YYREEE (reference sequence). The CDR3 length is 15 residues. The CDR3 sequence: CASSFGGLAQETQYF. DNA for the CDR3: TGTGCCAGCAGCTTCGGGGGGCTAGCCCAAGAGACCCAGTACTTC.

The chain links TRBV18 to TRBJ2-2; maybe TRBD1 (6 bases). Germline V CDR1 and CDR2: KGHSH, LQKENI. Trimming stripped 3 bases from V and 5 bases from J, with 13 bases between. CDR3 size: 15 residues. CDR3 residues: CASSPIIQGTGELFF. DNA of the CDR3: TGTGCCAGCTCACCGATTATACAGGGAACCGGGGAGCTGTTTTTT.

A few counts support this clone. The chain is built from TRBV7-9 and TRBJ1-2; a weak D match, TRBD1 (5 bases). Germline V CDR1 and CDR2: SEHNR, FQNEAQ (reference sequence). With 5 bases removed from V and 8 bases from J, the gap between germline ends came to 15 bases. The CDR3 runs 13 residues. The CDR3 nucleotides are TGTGCCAGCAGCACCCAGGGAATGAGGGGCTACACCTTC. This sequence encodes CASSTQGMRGYTF.